Presented here are 31 T cell receptor beta chains from one specimen sequenced in a study of shared clonotypes between healthy human individuals. Profiling relied on immunoSEQ multiplex PCR, and the TCRdb table lists in-frame clones only, not all of them. The sample includes millions of clones, 85% to 95% of them seen just once. Sample: naive CD4+ T cells sorted from blood. Stated subset: CD45RA+ positively selected. All receptors derive from a man aged 18 to 29 in good health.

The chain joins TRBV27 to TRBJ2-2; 8 bases line up with TRBD2. Trimming cost V 8 bases and J 2 bases; bases outside gene matches: 10. The CDR3 sequence is 16 residues long. The germline V gene has CDR1 MNHEY and CDR2 SMNVEV (reference sequence). In DNA, the CDR3 is TGTGCCAGCCCGTCGGAGAGCGGGGGAAACACCGGGGAGCTGTTTTTT. This sequence encodes CASPSESGGNTGELFF.

The chain has TRBV6-5 and TRBJ2-7, with 14 bases that match TRBD2. CDR3 size: 14 residues. The V gene's germline CDR1 is MNHEY and CDR2 SVGAGI. Trimming cost V 7 bases and J 4 bases; bases outside gene matches: 3. CDR3 in DNA: TGTGCCAGCACCGGGACTAGCGGGAGTTACGAGCAGTACTTC. Residues: CASTGTSGSYEQYF.

V usage is TRBV28 and J usage is TRBJ2-7, with 8 bases that match TRBD2. V lost 5 bases and J lost 6; bases outside the gene matches: 9. Germline CDR1 reads MDHEN; CDR2 reads SYDVKM. The CDR3 spans 14 residues. The CDR3 coding sequence is TGTGCCAGCAGTCCGGGGGGGATCCCCTGCGAGCAGTACTTC. Its translation is CASSPGGIPCEQYF.

The V and J genes are TRBV6-5 and TRBJ1-5, with D unclear. The germline gives CDR1 MNHEY, CDR2 SVGAGI. This CDR3 is built from 14 residues. With 5 bases removed from V and 1 base from J, the gap between germline ends came to 9 bases. The CDR3 sequence: CASSNGMSNQPQHF. The CDR3 DNA is TGTGCCAGCAGTAATGGGATGAGCAATCAGCCCCAGCATTTT.

This clone has just one count. This chain connects TRBV10-1 to TRBJ2-4; D might be TRBD1 (6 bases). In germline, CDR1 is WNHNN, CDR2 SYGVQD (reference sequence). The CDR3 has 15 residues. Trimming took 0 bases from V and 4 from J, leaving 10 bases between them. CDR3 sequence reads: CASSESSRGKNIQYF. For the CDR3, the DNA is TGCGCCAGCAGTGAGTCGTCTAGGGGGAAAAACATTCAGTACTTC.

The chain employs TRBV2 and TRBJ2-7; maybe TRBD1 (5 bases). The CDR3 is 15 amino acids. Trimming cost V 4 bases and J 0 bases, with 13 bases left between them. CDR1 and CDR2 (germline): SNHLY, FYNNEI. The CDR3 region is CASSGQPVPSYEQYF. Here the CDR3 DNA reads TGTGCCAGCAGTGGACAGCCCGTCCCCTCCTACGAGCAGTACTTC.

V gene TRBV6-6 combines with J gene TRBJ1-4; a weak D match, TRBD1 (6 bases). CDR3 length: 15 residues. The germline CDR1 and CDR2 sequences are MNHNY and SVGAGI (reference sequence). Trimming took 1 base from V and 6 from J, leaving 12 bases between them. The DNA for the CDR3 is TGTGCCAGCAGTTACTGGCAGGGGCCGGATGAAAAACTGTTTTTT. Translating gives CASSYWQGPDEKLFF.

J is TRBJ2-7 and V is TRBV18; D ambiguous. Germline V gives CDR1 KGHSH, CDR2 LQKENI. Trimming removed 6 bases at V and 0 bases at J, with 12 bases between. The CDR3 is 14 residues long. CDR3 DNA sequence: TGTGCCAGCTCCCCATCGAGTTCCTCCTACGAGCAGTACTTC. It encodes CASSPSSSSYEQYF.

The table lists this clone with a few counts. This specimen includes other DNA sequences encoding the same CDR3. V usage is TRBV7-9 and J usage is TRBJ2-2, with 11 positions matching TRBD1. After removal of 4 bases from V and 3 bases from J, the junction contained 1 base not matched to a gene. Germline-derived CDR1 and CDR2 are SEHNR and FQNEAQ (reference sequence). The CDR3 consists of 15 residues. CDR3 sequence reads: CASSSGQGDTGELFF. The CDR3 DNA reads TGTGCCAGCAGCTCGGGACAGGGGGACACCGGGGAGCTGTTTTTT.

The chain couples TRBV7-2 to TRBJ2-7; 7 nucleotides agree with TRBD2. Germline CDR1 and CDR2: SGHTA and FQGNSA. The CDR3 is 14 residues long. V lost 2 bases and J lost 0; bases outside the gene matches: 1. Written as DNA, the CDR3 is TGTGCCAGCAGCTTAAGCGGGGACTCCTACGAGCAGTACTTC. Amino acid sequence: CASSLSGDSYEQYF.

This clone was found once. The V gene is TRBV6-6, the J gene TRBJ1-1, with a possible D match to TRBD1 (6 bases). Per the germline V gene, CDR1 is MNHNY and CDR2 is SVGAGI (reference sequence). This CDR3 has 14 amino acids. The V and J ends lost 4 bases and 4 bases respectively, with 13 bases between them. The chain's CDR3 is CASSSNLGATEAFF. DNA of the CDR3: TGTGCCAGCAGTTCCAACTTGGGGGCCACTGAAGCTTTCTTT.

This sequence joins TRBV6-5 and TRBJ2-7, with D perhaps matching TRBD1 or TRBD2 (6 bases each). Trimming stripped 2 bases from V and 5 bases from J, with 16 bases between. The CDR3 consists of 15 residues. CDR1 MNHEY and CDR2 SVGAGI come from the germline V gene. CDR3 in amino acids: CASSYGRGGVHEQYF. CDR3 coding DNA: TGTGCCAGCAGTTACGGCAGGGGCGGGGTCCACGAGCAGTACTTC.

This CDR3 is CASSLKGGSFANTGELFF. The CDR3, as DNA: TGTGCCAGCAGCTTAAAGGGGGGCTCGTTCGCGAACACCGGGGAGCTGTTTTTT. The chain recombines TRBV7-9 with TRBJ2-2, with D perhaps assigned TRBD1 or TRBD2 (6 bases each). The V end lost 2 bases, the J end lost 0 bases, and 16 bases lay between the germline ends. Germline V gene data show CDR1 as SEHNR and CDR2 as FQNEAQ (reference sequence). The CDR3 is 18 residues long.

This clone was found a few times. This chain connects TRBV10-3 to TRBJ1-5; D remains unclear. V was trimmed by 3 bases and J by 0 bases, leaving 3 bases between them. CDR1 ENHRY and CDR2 SYGVKD come from the germline V gene. The CDR3 contains 13 residues. The CDR3 protein is CAISDSSNQPQHF. CDR3 nucleotides: TGTGCCATCAGTGACTCTAGCAATCAGCCCCAGCATTTT.

As for this clone: The sample has other DNA sequences that encode this CDR3 too. This chain connects TRBV19 to TRBJ1-1; D unresolved. Germline values: CDR1 LNHDA, CDR2 SQIVND (reference sequence). V was shortened by 3 bases and J by 1 base, with 9 bases between the two germline ends. The CDR3 has 14 amino acids. DNA for the CDR3: TGTGCCAGTAGTATTCGGGGAACGAACACTGAAGCTTTCTTT. It yields the protein CASSIRGTNTEAFF.

J is TRBJ1-4 and V is TRBV18, with D maybe TRBD1 (6 bases). The germline gives CDR1 KGHSH, CDR2 LQKENI. The CDR3 sequence is 15 residues long. Between the trimmed V and J ends, which lost 2 bases and 5 bases, there was a span of 12 bases. CDR3: CASSPIGGGNEKLFF. CDR3 DNA sequence: TGTGCCAGCTCACCAATCGGGGGCGGAAATGAAAAACTGTTTTTT.

This chain connects TRBV5-6 to TRBJ2-3; the match to TRBD2 covers 13 bases. The CDR3 sequence is 16 residues long. Per the germline V gene, CDR1 is SGHDT and CDR2 is YYEEEE. Unmatched junction bases numbered 1, after V lost 3 bases and J lost 0 bases. CDR3 in DNA: TGTGCCAGCAGCTGGGGACTAGCGGGGAGCACAGATACGCAGTATTTT. Translation: CASSWGLAGSTDTQYF.

The rearrangement links TRBV10-3 to TRBJ1-1; 10 bases are shared with TRBD1. Germline-derived CDR1 and CDR2 are ENHRY and SYGVKD. Germline trimming cut 2 bases from V and 6 bases from J; bases unmatched to any gene: 3. The CDR3 extends over 14 amino acids. This chain's CDR3 is CAISEGDRGPEAFF. CDR3 nucleotide sequence: TGTGCCATCAGTGAGGGGGACAGGGGCCCTGAAGCTTTCTTT.

V is TRBV28 and J is TRBJ1-2; D may be TRBD1 (6 bases). V shed 3 bases and J shed 4 bases, with 18 bases lying between them. This CDR3 has 16 amino acids. Germline assignment: CDR1 MDHEN and CDR2 SYDVKM. Here the CDR3 reads CASSFTGPGQLYGYTF. CDR3 DNA sequence: TGTGCCAGCAGTTTTACCGGTCCCGGACAGCTCTATGGCTACACCTTC.

V and J are TRBV5-4 and TRBJ2-5; D remains ambiguous. The V and J ends lost 1 base and 1 base respectively, with 8 bases between them. The germline gives CDR1 SGHNT, CDR2 YYREEE (reference sequence). CDR3 length: 14 residues. CDR3: CASSLTVIQETQYF. The CDR3 DNA reads as TGTGCCAGCAGCTTGACAGTTATCCAAGAGACCCAGTACTTC. The complete variable domain, with remaining parts taken from reference TRBV5-4 and TRBJ2-5, reads ETGVTQSPTHLIKTRGQQVTLRCSSQSGHNTVSWYQQALGQGPQFIFQYYREEENGRGNFPPRFSGLQFPNYSSELNVNALELDDSALYLCASSLTVIQETQYFGPGTRLLVL.

This clone was picked up one time. This sequence joins TRBV7-9 and TRBJ2-1; a possible D gene is TRBD2 (6 bases). V was shortened by 7 bases and J by 9 bases, with 19 bases between the two germline ends. Per germline, CDR1 SEHNR and CDR2 FQNEAQ (reference sequence). The CDR3 length is 14 residues. DNA for the CDR3: TGTGCCAGCACCCGGACTTTGGATAGCGGTGAGCAGTTCTTC. Its translation is CASTRTLDSGEQFF.

The chain links TRBV6-5 to TRBJ1-6; TRBD1 might be the D (6 bases). Germline assignment: CDR1 MNHEY and CDR2 SVGAGI. CDR3 length: 15 amino acids. V lost 2 bases and J 5 bases, leaving 10 bases between the germline ends. CDR3 sequence (DNA): TGTGCCAGCAGTTACAGGGGGACGAATAATTCACCCCTCCACTTT. This translates into CASSYRGTNNSPLHF.

The genes are TRBV10-3 and TRBJ2-3; 12 bases fit TRBD2. Germline-derived CDR1 and CDR2 are ENHRY and SYGVKD. J gave up 3 bases and V 4 bases, and 5 bases lay outside the gene matches. The CDR3 has 16 residues. The chain's CDR3 is CAISATSGGSTDTQYF. CDR3 DNA: TGTGCCATCAGTGCGACTAGCGGGGGCTCTACAGATACGCAGTATTTT.

The chain couples TRBV4-1 to TRBJ2-3; 10 bases are a match to TRBD2. Germline V gene data show CDR1 as MGHRA and CDR2 as YSYEKL. Trimming at V came to 3 bases and at J to 9 bases, leaving 9 bases not matched to a gene. The CDR3 extends over 15 amino acids. Here the CDR3 DNA reads TGCGCCAGCAGCCAGGATAGCGGGGGGATCATAACGCAGTATTTT. Protein product: CASSQDSGGIITQYF.

A single count supports this clone. The J gene is TRBJ2-7, the V gene TRBV6-6, with TRBD2 matching over 8 bases. CDR1 is MNHNY and CDR2 is SVGAGI in the germline V gene (reference sequence). The CDR3 runs to 14 residues. The ends lost 7 bases at V and 4 bases at J; junction bases unmatched: 9. CDR3 loop: CASTLSAGVYEQYF. The CDR3 DNA follows: TGTGCCAGCACCCTTTCAGCGGGGGTATACGAGCAGTACTTC.

V usage is TRBV7-2 and J usage is TRBJ1-4; a possible D gene is TRBD1 (5 bases). The germline V gene encodes CDR1 SGHTA and CDR2 FQGNSA. The CDR3 totals 15 residues. V was trimmed by 1 base and J by 10 bases, leaving 16 bases between them. CDR3 protein: CASSLEGQGIGKLFF. The CDR3 DNA is TGTGCCAGCAGCTTAGAAGGGCAGGGTATCGGAAAACTGTTTTTT.

The V call is TRBV9, the J call TRBJ2-7; D might be TRBD2 (5 bases). Trimming stripped 4 bases from V and 2 bases from J, with 10 bases between. Germline CDR1 and CDR2: SGDLS and YYNGEE. This CDR3 is built from 13 residues. The CDR3 is CASSTGSAYEQYF. In nucleotides, the CDR3 is TGTGCCAGCAGCACGGGTAGCGCCTACGAGCAGTACTTC.

This chain links TRBV9 with TRBJ2-5; 9 bases are a match to TRBD1. Germline-derived CDR1 and CDR2 are SGDLS and YYNGEE. With V trimmed by 4 bases and J by 3 bases, 7 bases remained unmatched. This CDR3 spans 15 amino acids. The CDR3: CASSPTGTGKETQYF. In DNA, the CDR3 is TGTGCCAGCAGCCCAACCGGGACAGGGAAAGAGACCCAGTACTTC.

In regard to this clone: Other DNA variants within this sample encode the same CDR3. The CDR3 loop reads CASSLGRSNTGELFF. As DNA, the CDR3 is TGCGCCAGCAGCTTGGGCAGGTCCAACACCGGGGAGCTGTTTTTT. This chain joins TRBV5-1 and TRBJ2-2, with D hard to call. V was clipped by 0 bases and J by 2 bases, with 8 bases between them. This CDR3 spans 15 amino acids. Germline CDR1 and CDR2: SGHRS and YFSETQ. The variable domain in full, with the rest retrieved from reference TRBV5-1 and TRBJ2-2, is KAGVTQTPRYLIKTRGQQVTLSCSPISGHRSVSWYQQTPGQGLQFLFEYFSETQRNKGNFPGRFSGRQFSNSRSEMNVSTLELGDSALYLCASSLGRSNTGELFFGEGSRLTVL.

J is TRBJ2-5 and V is TRBV19, with D perhaps TRBD2 (6 bases). Between the trimmed V and J ends, which lost 5 bases and 1 base, there was a span of 14 bases. CDR3 length: 15 residues. The V gene's germline CDR1 is LNHDA and CDR2 SQIVND (reference sequence). DNA for the CDR3: TGTGCCAGTAGTCCTATGAGCGGGTTCCAAGAGACCCAGTACTTC. It translates to CASSPMSGFQETQYF.

Concerning this clone: The same CDR3 can be traced to other DNA sequences in this sample. The J gene is TRBJ2-5, the V gene TRBV6-6; D gene uncertain. This CDR3 is 13 amino acids long. Germline V CDR1 and CDR2: MNHNY, SVGAGI (reference sequence). Trimming removed 2 bases from V and 2 bases from J, with 6 bases in between. CDR3 protein: CASSYPPQETQYF. The CDR3 DNA follows: TGTGCCAGCAGTTACCCCCCTCAAGAGACCCAGTACTTC.